A single sample is the source of the 26 T cell receptor beta chains below, sequenced in a study of blood T cell repertoires in COVID-19. Sequencing was performed with immunoSEQ multiplex PCR; in TCRdb, only in-frame clones are kept and a portion is missing. Among over 150,000 clones listed, over 70% were seen once. The specimen was peripheral blood. These receptors all stem from a man in his 70s with acute or convalescent COVID-19.

This clone has a single count. The CDR3 region has the DNA TGTGCCAGCAGCAATCGGTGGGATACGCAGTATTTT. It codes for CASSNRWDTQYF. V gene TRBV5-6 combines with J gene TRBJ2-3; no firm D call. This CDR3 contains 12 residues. Germline V gene sequence: CDR1 SGHDT, CDR2 YYEEEE. The ends were cut back, 4 bases at V and 6 bases at J, with 9 bases in the middle.

This clone was counted at least ten times. This chain joins TRBV27 and TRBJ1-1, with 7 bases that match TRBD1. The germline CDR1 and CDR2 sequences are MNHEY and SMNVEV (reference sequence). The CDR3 extends over 14 amino acids. V gave up 5 bases and J gave up 0 bases; unmatched junction bases: 3. The CDR3 sequence is CASSPGQVNTEAFF. In DNA form, the CDR3 reads TGTGCCAGCAGTCCTGGACAGGTGAACACTGAAGCTTTCTTT.

The chain uses TRBV28 and TRBJ2-3, with 8 positions matching TRBD2. After removal of 11 bases from V and 3 bases from J, the junction contained 13 bases not matched to a gene. The CDR3 runs to 15 residues. Germline assignment: CDR1 MDHEN and CDR2 SYDVKM. The CDR3 DNA reads as TGTGCCGGAAGCCGCGGGAGGTCCCGTACAGATACGCAGTATTTT. Amino acids: CAGSRGRSRTDTQYF.

The chain carries TRBV7-6 and TRBJ2-7, with 9 bases fitting TRBD2. The germline CDR1 and CDR2 sequences are SGHVS and FNYEAQ. The trim removed 2 bases at V and 2 bases at J, leaving 10 bases unmatched. The CDR3 is 17 residues long. The CDR3, as DNA: TGTGCCAGCAGCTTACAAGCGGGGGGTGCTCTAACCTACGAGCAGTACTTC. It codes for CASSLQAGGALTYEQYF.

In this sample, this clone turned up once. This chain links TRBV10-3 with TRBJ2-2; 9 nucleotides match TRBD1. CDR3 length: 15 residues. Germline CDR1 and CDR2: ENHRY and SYGVKD. Trimming took 6 bases from V and 1 from J; bases not matched to a gene: 3. The DNA for the CDR3 is TGTGCCATCAGGGGGGACAGGGAGAACACCGGGGAGCTGTTTTTT. Amino acids: CAIRGDRENTGELFF.

The chain joins TRBV11-3 to TRBJ2-7, with D maybe TRBD1 (6 bases). The CDR3 loop spans 12 amino acids. Germline V gene sequence: CDR1 SGHNT, CDR2 YENEEA. V dropped 5 bases and J dropped 6 bases, with 11 bases sitting between them. Here the CDR3 reads CASSDQGSEQYF. CDR3 in DNA: TGTGCCAGCAGCGACCAGGGGTCCGAGCAGTACTTC. The full variable domain, rest sourced from reference TRBV11-3 and TRBJ2-7, is EAGVVQSPRYKIIEKKQPVAFWCNPISGHNTLYWYLQNLGQGPELLIRYENEEAVDDSQLPKDRFSAERLKGVDSTLKIQPAELGDSAVYLCASSDQGSEQYFGPGTRLTVT.

This clone showed up just a few times. The chain carries TRBV5-1 and TRBJ2-1; 11 bases line up with TRBD1. This CDR3 spans 14 amino acids. The V gene's germline CDR1 is SGHRS and CDR2 YFSETQ. J gave up 6 bases and V 5 bases, and 4 bases lay outside the gene matches. This CDR3 is CASRPGTGGNEQFF. The CDR3 DNA is TGCGCCAGCAGACCTGGGACAGGGGGCAATGAGCAGTTCTTC.

The rearrangement uses TRBV2 and TRBJ2-5; no reliable D call. The CDR3 totals 13 residues. Germline CDR1 SNHLY, CDR2 FYNNEI. V lost 2 bases, J lost 1 base, and 5 bases lay in between. Written as DNA, the CDR3 is TGTGCCAGCAGTGAACCTTTCCAAGAGACCCAGTACTTC. It translates to CASSEPFQETQYF.

J is TRBJ1-1 and V is TRBV5-1, with D possibly TRBD1 on 6 matching bases. The V and J ends lost 2 bases and 4 bases respectively, with 18 bases between them. This CDR3 has 16 amino acids. The germline gives CDR1 SGHRS, CDR2 YFSETQ. The CDR3 nucleotides are TGCGCCAGCAGCTTAGACGGGCCGGGGGGCGGCACTGAAGCTTTCTTT. It is translated as CASSLDGPGGGTEAFF.

The gene calls are TRBV19 and TRBJ2-5; 7 bases match TRBD1. There are 12 residues in the CDR3. The V and J ends lost 10 bases and 4 bases, in that order; junction bases with no gene match: 6. From germline, CDR1 is LNHDA and CDR2 SQIVND (reference sequence). The DNA for the CDR3 is TGTGCCACCAGTGAGGGGGCAGAGACCCAGTACTTC. It yields the protein CATSEGAETQYF.

The table lists this clone with a count of one. V and J are TRBV6-5 and TRBJ1-2; 8 nucleotides match TRBD1. Germline CDR1 MNHEY, CDR2 SVGAGI. The junction had 7 bases not matched to a gene; V was cut back by 6 bases and J by 7 bases. The CDR3 has 13 residues. The CDR3: CASRPGQGGGYTF. The CDR3, as DNA: TGTGCCAGCAGACCCGGACAGGGTGGTGGCTACACCTTC.

This rearrangement joins TRBV5-4 to TRBJ2-3; 7 bases line up with TRBD1. Germline trimming cut 4 bases from V and 11 bases from J; bases unmatched to any gene: 7. CDR3 length: 12 amino acids. The V gene's germline CDR1 is SGHNT and CDR2 YYREEE (reference sequence). The CDR3 DNA follows: TGTGCCAGCAGCCCAGCCCGGGACAGGCAGTATTTT. Protein product: CASSPARDRQYF.

This chain joins TRBV2 and TRBJ2-5; TRBD1 matches at 8 bases. Germline assignment: CDR1 SNHLY and CDR2 FYNNEI. The CDR3 runs 14 residues. The V and J ends lost 6 bases and 5 bases, in that order; junction bases with no gene match: 8. Here the CDR3 DNA reads TGTGCCAGCAGGCTATCTGGGACAGGCGAGACCCAGTACTTC. Translating gives CASRLSGTGETQYF.

This rearrangement joins TRBV11-3 to TRBJ1-5; tentatively, D is TRBD1 (6 bases). V dropped 5 bases and J dropped 1 base, with 12 bases sitting between them. CDR1 and CDR2 from the germline V gene are SGHNT and YENEEA. The CDR3 spans 15 residues. The CDR3 DNA sequence: TGTGCCAGCAGCGAAGGGGGAGACAGCAATCAGCCCCAGCATTTT. Translating it yields CASSEGGDSNQPQHF. Based on the CDR3 plus reference TRBV11-3 and TRBJ1-5, the full variable domain is EAGVVQSPRYKIIEKKQPVAFWCNPISGHNTLYWYLQNLGQGPELLIRYENEEAVDDSQLPKDRFSAERLKGVDSTLKIQPAELGDSAVYLCASSEGGDSNQPQHFGDGTRLSIL.

This CDR3 reads CSASVASGGQETQYF. DNA for the CDR3: TGCAGTGCTAGTGTGGCTAGCGGGGGGCAAGAGACCCAGTACTTC. The V call is TRBV20-1, the J call TRBJ2-5, with 11 bases lining up with TRBD2. The ends lost 3 bases at V and 2 bases at J; junction bases unmatched: 5. CDR3 length equals 15 residues. Germline lookup yields CDR1 DFQATT and CDR2 SNEGSKA (reference sequence).

The chain links TRBV7-6 to TRBJ2-1; 15 nucleotides match TRBD2. Germline V CDR1 and CDR2: SGHVS, FNYEAQ. V dropped 5 bases and J dropped 7; count of bases not matched to a gene: 9. The CDR3 loop spans 17 amino acids. CDR3 sequence (DNA): TGTGCCAGCAGCCCCATGGGACTAGCGGGGGGTTGGAATGAGCAGTTCTTC. Translated: CASSPMGLAGGWNEQFF.

The chain uses TRBV15 and TRBJ1-3, with unresolved D. This CDR3 is built from 14 residues. Germline V gives CDR1 LNHNV, CDR2 YYDKDF (reference sequence). The ends were cut back, 0 bases at V and 4 bases at J, with 7 bases in the middle. The CDR3 protein is CATSRDPVGNTIYF. The CDR3 DNA sequence: TGTGCCACCAGCAGAGATCCCGTGGGAAACACCATATATTTT.

This rearrangement joins TRBV19 to TRBJ2-1; D might be TRBD1 (5 bases). Per the germline V gene, CDR1 is LNHDA and CDR2 is SQIVND (reference sequence). V lost 3 bases and J 2 bases, leaving 11 bases between the germline ends. The CDR3 loop spans 15 amino acids. CDR3 protein: CASSIGAVPYNEQFF. CDR3 sequence (DNA): TGTGCCAGTAGTATTGGGGCGGTGCCCTACAATGAGCAGTTCTTC.

This clone was counted only a few times. V gene TRBV12-3 or TRBV12-4 combines with J gene TRBJ2-7; 7 bases align to TRBD2. J was trimmed by 5 bases and V by 8 bases; bases with no gene match: 6. The CDR3 spans 12 residues. Written as DNA, the CDR3 is TGTGCCAGCGGACTAGTTTTTCACGAGCAGTACTTC. Translating gives CASGLVFHEQYF.

The genes are TRBV6-5 and TRBJ2-1, with TRBD1 matching 10 bases. V lost 5 bases and J lost 9; bases outside the gene matches: 4. Germline V gene sequence: CDR1 MNHEY, CDR2 SVGAGI. The CDR3 spans 13 residues. In DNA form, the CDR3 reads TGTGCCAGCAGTAAGGGACAGGGGCGTGAGCAGTTCTTC. Its translation: CASSKGQGREQFF.

The chain joins TRBV2 to TRBJ2-7; tentative D call: TRBD1 (6 bases). Germline V gene data show CDR1 as SNHLY and CDR2 as FYNNEI. V lost 6 bases and J 10 bases, leaving 13 bases between the germline ends. There are 11 residues in the CDR3. DNA for the CDR3: TGTGCCAGCAGGGTAGGACAGCCACAGTACTTC. This gives the protein CASRVGQPQYF.

This sequence joins TRBV29-1 and TRBJ2-2; no clear D gene. V shed 2 bases and J shed 1 base, with 8 bases lying between them. This CDR3 comprises 14 residues. CDR1 SQVTM and CDR2 ANQGSEA come from the germline V gene. CDR3: CSVELSRNTGELFF. For the CDR3, the DNA is TGCAGCGTTGAACTCTCTAGGAACACCGGGGAGCTGTTTTTT.

This clone came up once. The V and J genes are TRBV27 and TRBJ1-3; the D gene is possibly TRBD1 (5 bases). Between the trimmed V and J ends, which lost 2 bases and 0 bases, there was a span of 8 bases. Germline CDR1 and CDR2: MNHEY and SMNVEV (reference sequence). The CDR3 length is 15 residues. CDR3 in amino acids: CASSLIGDSGNTIYF. Written as DNA, the CDR3 is TGTGCCAGCAGTTTAATAGGGGACTCTGGAAACACCATATATTTT.

This clone was picked up a small number of times. The V gene is TRBV12-3 or TRBV12-4, the J gene TRBJ2-7; D perhaps matches TRBD2 (5 bases). The length of the CDR3 is 12 residues. Trimming stripped 5 bases from V and 6 bases from J, with 11 bases between. Here the CDR3 reads CASSQDYGEQYF. The CDR3, as DNA: TGTGCCAGCAGTCAAGACTATGGCGAGCAGTACTTC.

J is TRBJ2-6 and V is TRBV5-4; 8 nucleotides align to TRBD1. In germline, CDR1 is SGHNT, CDR2 YYREEE (reference sequence). V gave up 4 bases and J gave up 0 bases; unmatched junction bases: 6. The CDR3 totals 17 residues. As DNA, the CDR3 is TGTGCCAGCAGCGAGGGACAGGAAAACTCTGGGGCCAACGTCCTGACTTTC. Translated, it gives CASSEGQENSGANVLTF.

The V gene is TRBV7-3, the J gene TRBJ1-1; D gene uncertain. The CDR3 totals 13 residues. Per the germline V gene, CDR1 is SGHTA and CDR2 is FQGTGA. Trimming pared 1 base from V and 6 bases from J, leaving 9 bases between. CDR3 DNA sequence: TGTGCCAGCAGCTTAAGGAGGGAAGCTGAAGCTTTCTTT. Its protein is CASSLRREAEAFF.